The subject of this entry is one T cell receptor (beta chain). Its specificity is not known. CDR3 length equals 15 residues. V shed 1 base and J shed 5 bases, with 14 bases lying between them. Looked up from germline, CDR1 is MGHRA and CDR2 is YSYEKL. These data come from a study of shared clonotypes between healthy human individuals. General study findings and limits: Apart from blood, nothing was sampled; tissue repertoires likely differ. Memory subsets had estimated richness that was generally smaller than that of naive subsets.

CD4+ cells yielded CD45RA+ naive and CD45RA-negative memory subsets. Using immunoSEQ multiplex PCR, the repertoire was profiled, and TCRdb retains in-frame clones only, with some absent. Among 600,000 to 750,000 clones listed, around 77% were seen once. This TCR was recovered from a woman in her thirties in good health. The specimen was memory CD4+ T cells sorted from blood. Subset defined: CD45RA-negative fraction. The chain couples TRBV4-1 to TRBJ2-5; tentatively, D is TRBD2 (5 bases). As DNA, the CDR3 is TGCGCCAGCAGCCAAGGAAAAGGAGGTGGGGAGACCCAGTACTTC. This sequence encodes CASSQGKGGGETQYF.